This T cell receptor beta chain stems from a study of blood T cell repertoires in COVID-19. The V and J ends lost 6 bases and 8 bases, in that order; junction bases with no gene match: 10. CDR3 length: 15 amino acids. Germline V CDR1 and CDR2: ENHRY, SYGVKD. Some clones are missing from TCRdb's copy, which holds only in-frame ones; the method was immunoSEQ multiplex PCR. The table includes over 200,000 clones, approximately 87% detected once. This clone was recorded once. The chain carries TRBV10-3 and TRBJ2-1; 10 nucleotides align to TRBD1. This receptor was identified in a woman aged 45-59 years in a cohort exposed to, infected with or recovered from COVID-19 (not recorded which). Sequenced material: PBMCs or T cells enriched from blood (not recorded which). The CDR3 spells CAIRPTGTGDHEQFF. The DNA of the CDR3 is TGTGCCATCAGACCTACCGGGACAGGGGACCATGAGCAGTTCTTC.